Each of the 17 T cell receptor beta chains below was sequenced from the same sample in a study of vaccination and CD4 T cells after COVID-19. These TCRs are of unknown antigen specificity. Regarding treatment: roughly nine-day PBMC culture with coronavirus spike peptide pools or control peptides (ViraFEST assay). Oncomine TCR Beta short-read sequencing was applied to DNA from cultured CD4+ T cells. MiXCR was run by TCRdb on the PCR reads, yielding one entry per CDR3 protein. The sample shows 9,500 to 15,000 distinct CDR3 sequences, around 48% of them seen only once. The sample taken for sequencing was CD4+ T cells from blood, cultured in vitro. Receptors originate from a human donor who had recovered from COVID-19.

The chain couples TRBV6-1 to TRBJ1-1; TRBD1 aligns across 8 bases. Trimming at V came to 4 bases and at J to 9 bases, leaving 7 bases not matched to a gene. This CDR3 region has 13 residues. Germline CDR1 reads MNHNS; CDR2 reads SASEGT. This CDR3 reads CASSGGQGIKAFF. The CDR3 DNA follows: TGTGCCAGCAGTGGCGGACAGGGAATAAAAGCTTTCTTT.

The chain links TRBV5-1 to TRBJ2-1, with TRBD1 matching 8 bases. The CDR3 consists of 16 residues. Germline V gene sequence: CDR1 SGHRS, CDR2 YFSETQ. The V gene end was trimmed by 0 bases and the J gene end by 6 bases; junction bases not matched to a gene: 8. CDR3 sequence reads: CASSLGGTGAPNEQFF. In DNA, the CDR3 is TGCGCCAGCAGCTTGGGCGGGACAGGAGCCCCCAATGAGCAGTTCTTC.

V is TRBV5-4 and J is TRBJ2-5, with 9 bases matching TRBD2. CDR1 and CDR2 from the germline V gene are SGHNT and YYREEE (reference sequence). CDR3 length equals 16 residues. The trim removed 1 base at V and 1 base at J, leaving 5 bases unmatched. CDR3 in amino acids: CASSLRVAGAQETQYF. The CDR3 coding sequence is TGTGCCAGCAGCTTGAGAGTAGCGGGAGCCCAAGAGACCCAGTACTTC. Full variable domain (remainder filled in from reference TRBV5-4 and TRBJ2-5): ETGVTQSPTHLIKTRGQQVTLRCSSQSGHNTVSWYQQALGQGPQFIFQYYREEENGRGNFPPRFSGLQFPNYSSELNVNALELDDSALYLCASSLRVAGAQETQYFGPGTRLLVL.

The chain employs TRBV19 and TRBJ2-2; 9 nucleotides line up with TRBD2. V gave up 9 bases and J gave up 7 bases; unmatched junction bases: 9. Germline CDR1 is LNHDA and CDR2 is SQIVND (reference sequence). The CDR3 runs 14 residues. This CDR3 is CASKSSGSIGELFF. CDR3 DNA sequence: TGTGCCAGCAAGAGTAGCGGGAGTATCGGGGAGCTGTTTTTT.

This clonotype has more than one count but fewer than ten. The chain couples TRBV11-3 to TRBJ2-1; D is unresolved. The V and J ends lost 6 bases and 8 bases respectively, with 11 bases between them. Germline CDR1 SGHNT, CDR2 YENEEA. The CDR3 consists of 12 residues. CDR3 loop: CASSSDRYEQFF. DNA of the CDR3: TGTGCCAGCAGTTCGGACCGGTATGAGCAGTTCTTC.

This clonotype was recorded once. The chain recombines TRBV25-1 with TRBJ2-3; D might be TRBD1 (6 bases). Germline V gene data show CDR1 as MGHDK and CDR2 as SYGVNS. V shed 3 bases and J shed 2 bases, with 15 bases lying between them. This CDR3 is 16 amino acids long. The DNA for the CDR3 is TGTGCCAGCAGTGAGAACGACAGGTACCCCACAGATACGCAGTATTTT. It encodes CASSENDRYPTDTQYF.

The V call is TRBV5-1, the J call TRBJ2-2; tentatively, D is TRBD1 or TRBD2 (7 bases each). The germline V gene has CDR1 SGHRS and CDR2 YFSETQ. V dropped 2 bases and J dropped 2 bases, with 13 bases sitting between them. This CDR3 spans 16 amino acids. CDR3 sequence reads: CASSFQGGLNTGELFF. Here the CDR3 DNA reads TGCGCCAGCAGCTTTCAGGGGGGGCTTAACACCGGGGAGCTGTTTTTT.

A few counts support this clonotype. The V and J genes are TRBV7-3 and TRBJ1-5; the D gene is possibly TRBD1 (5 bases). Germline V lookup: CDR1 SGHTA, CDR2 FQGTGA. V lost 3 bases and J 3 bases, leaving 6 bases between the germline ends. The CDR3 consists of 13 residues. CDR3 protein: CASSLTANQPQHF. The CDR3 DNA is TGTGCCAGCAGCTTGACAGCCAATCAGCCCCAGCATTTT.

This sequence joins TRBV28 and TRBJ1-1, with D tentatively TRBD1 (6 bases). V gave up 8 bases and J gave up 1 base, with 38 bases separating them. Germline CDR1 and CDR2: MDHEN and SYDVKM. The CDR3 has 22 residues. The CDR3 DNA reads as TGTGCCAGCCTTTACAATCTCGGGAAAGATGTTGGTTCGAAAGGGGGGAACACTGAAGCTTTCTTT. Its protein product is CASLYNLGKDVGSKGGNTEAFF.

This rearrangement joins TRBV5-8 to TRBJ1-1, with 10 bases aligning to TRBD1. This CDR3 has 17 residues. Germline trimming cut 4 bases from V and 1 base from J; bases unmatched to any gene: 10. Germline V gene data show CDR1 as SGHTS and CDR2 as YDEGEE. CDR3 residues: CASSTGTGESWNTEAFF. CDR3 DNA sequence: TGTGCCAGCAGCACCGGGACAGGGGAAAGCTGGAACACTGAAGCTTTCTTT.

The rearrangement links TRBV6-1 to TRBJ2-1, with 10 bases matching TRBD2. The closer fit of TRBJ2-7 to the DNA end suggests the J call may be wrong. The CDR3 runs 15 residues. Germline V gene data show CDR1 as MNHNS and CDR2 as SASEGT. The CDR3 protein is CASSVLAGVWNEQYF. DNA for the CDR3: TGTGCCAGCAGTGTTCTAGCGGGAGTGTGGAACGAGCAGTACTTC.

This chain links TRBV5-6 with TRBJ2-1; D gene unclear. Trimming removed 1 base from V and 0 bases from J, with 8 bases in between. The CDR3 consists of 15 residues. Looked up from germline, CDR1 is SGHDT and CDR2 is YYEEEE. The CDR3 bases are TGTGCCAGCAGCTTGTTATCTAGCTCCTACAATGAGCAGTTCTTC. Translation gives CASSLLSSSYNEQFF.

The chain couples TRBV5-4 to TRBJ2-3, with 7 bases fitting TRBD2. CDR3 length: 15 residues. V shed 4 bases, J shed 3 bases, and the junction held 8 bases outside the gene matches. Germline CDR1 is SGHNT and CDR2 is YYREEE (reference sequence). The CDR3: CASSLASGFTDTQYF. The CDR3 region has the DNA TGTGCCAGCAGCCTCGCTAGCGGTTTTACAGATACGCAGTATTTT.

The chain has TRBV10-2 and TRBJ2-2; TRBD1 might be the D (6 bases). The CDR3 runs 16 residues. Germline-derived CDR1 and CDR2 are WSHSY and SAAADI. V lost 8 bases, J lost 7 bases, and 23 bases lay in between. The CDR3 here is CASGTGTSVFGGELFF. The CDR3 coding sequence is TGCGCCAGCGGAACAGGGACGTCGGTTTTCGGCGGGGAGCTGTTTTTT.

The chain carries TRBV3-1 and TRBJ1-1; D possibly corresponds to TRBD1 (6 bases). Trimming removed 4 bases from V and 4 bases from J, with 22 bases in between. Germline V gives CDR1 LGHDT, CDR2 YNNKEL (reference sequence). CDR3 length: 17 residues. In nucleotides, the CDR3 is TGTGCCAGCAGCCCAAATAGAGTAACAGGGTCTGGCACTGAAGCTTTCTTT. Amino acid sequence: CASSPNRVTGSGTEAFF.

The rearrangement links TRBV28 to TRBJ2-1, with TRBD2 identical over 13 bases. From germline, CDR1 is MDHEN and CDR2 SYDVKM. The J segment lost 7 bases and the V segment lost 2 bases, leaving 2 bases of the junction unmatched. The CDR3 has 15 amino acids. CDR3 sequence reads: CASSLGTSGKNEQFF. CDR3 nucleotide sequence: TGTGCCAGCAGTTTAGGGACTAGCGGGAAGAATGAGCAGTTCTTC.

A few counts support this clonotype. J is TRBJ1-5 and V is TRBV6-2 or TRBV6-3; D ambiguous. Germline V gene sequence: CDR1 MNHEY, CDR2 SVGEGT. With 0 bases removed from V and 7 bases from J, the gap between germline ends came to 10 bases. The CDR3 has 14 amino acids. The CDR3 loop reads CASSYSRRAQPQHF. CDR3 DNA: TGTGCCAGCAGTTACTCCCGAAGGGCCCAGCCCCAGCATTTT.